The clone carrying this T cell receptor (beta chain) showed up many times. The entry originates in a study of CD8+CD57+ T cells in acquired aplastic anemia. V was pared by 4 bases and J by 5 bases, with 9 bases of the junction left unmatched. CDR3 length: 15 amino acids. Germline CDR1 reads LNHDA; CDR2 reads SQIVND (reference sequence). TCR beta VDJ and CDR3 were profiled, and genomic DNA was the template. Using its own MiXCR run on the reads, TCRdb lists one record per CDR3 protein. The sample shows roughly 170,000 distinct CDR3 sequences, about 60% of them seen only once. This sequence joins TRBV19 and TRBJ2-7; TRBD1 aligns across 9 bases. The sequence came from a human donor in good health. Sequenced input: sorted CD4+, CD8+, or CD8+CD57+ T cells (not recorded which) from PBMCs. CDR3 nucleotides: TGTGCCAGTAGTAACCGGGACAGGGAGTCGGACGAGCAGTACTTC. As protein: CASSNRDRESDEQYF.